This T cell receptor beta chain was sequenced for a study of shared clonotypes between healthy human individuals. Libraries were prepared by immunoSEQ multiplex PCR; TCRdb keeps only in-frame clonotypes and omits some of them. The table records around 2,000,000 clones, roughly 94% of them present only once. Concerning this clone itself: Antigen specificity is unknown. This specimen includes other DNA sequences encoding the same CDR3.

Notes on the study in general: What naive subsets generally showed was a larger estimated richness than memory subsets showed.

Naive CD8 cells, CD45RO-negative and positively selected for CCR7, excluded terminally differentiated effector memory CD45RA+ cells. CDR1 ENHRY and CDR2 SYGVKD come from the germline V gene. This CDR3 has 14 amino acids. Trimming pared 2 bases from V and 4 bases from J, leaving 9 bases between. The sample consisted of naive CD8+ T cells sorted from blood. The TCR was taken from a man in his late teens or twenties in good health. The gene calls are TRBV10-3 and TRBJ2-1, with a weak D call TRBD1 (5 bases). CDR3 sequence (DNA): TGTGCCATCAGTGAGGGGGCAGGGTACAATGAGCAGTTCTTC. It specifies CAISEGAGYNEQFF.